These 13 T cell receptor beta chains came from one sample sequenced in a study of regulatory T cells in long-lasting Graves disease. Relying on iRepertoire HTBI primers and Arm-PCR of CDR3 regions, the team built TCR beta libraries. Each CDR3 protein is one row after TCRdb ran MiXCR on the multiplex PCR reads. The repertoire includes under 350,000 distinct CDR3 sequences, around 20% of them detected once, and more than 55% sits in the top ten. Time point meaning: persistent/refractory GD, antithyroid drugs over 5 years with positive TRAb. RNA from PBMCs was the source of the TCR library. The sample in question was peripheral blood mononuclear cells (PBMCs), obtained when the disease was refractory, from a patient treated with antithyroid drugs. The receptor set was obtained from a female donor with Graves disease.

Only a few counts were recorded for this clonotype. The chain links TRBV28 to TRBJ2-5; TRBD1 might be the D (5 bases). Germline V lookup: CDR1 MDHEN, CDR2 SYDVKM. V was trimmed by 6 bases and J by 2 bases, leaving 13 bases between them. The CDR3 consists of 14 residues. The CDR3 DNA sequence: TGTGCCAGCAGCCTGGGGCAGAGACAAGAGACCCAGTACTTC. Translation: CASSLGQRQETQYF.

This clonotype has a handful of counts. The CDR3 sequence: CASSQPRGYAHNEQFF. For the CDR3, the DNA is TGTGCCAGCAGCCAACCCCGCGGGTATGCCCACAATGAGCAGTTCTTC. The rearrangement links TRBV4-2 to TRBJ2-1, with D possibly TRBD2 on 5 matching bases. The CDR3 is 16 amino acids. CDR1 LGHNA and CDR2 YNFKEQ come from the germline V gene. V dropped 2 bases and J dropped 5 bases, with 16 bases sitting between them.

This clonotype occurred a few times. This rearrangement joins TRBV6-2 or TRBV6-3 to TRBJ2-5, with D possibly matching TRBD1 (6 bases). Trimming left V 2 bases short and J 2 bases short, with 9 bases between. Germline loops: CDR1 MNHEY, CDR2 SVGEGT. The CDR3 is 14 amino acids. CDR3 loop: CASSYPDSQETQYF. The CDR3 region has the DNA TGTGCCAGCAGTTACCCGGACAGTCAAGAGACCCAGTACTTC.

This clonotype occurred a few times. The V and J genes are TRBV20-1 and TRBJ1-6, with D possibly matching TRBD1 (6 bases). There are 13 residues in the CDR3. Germline V gene data show CDR1 as DFQATT and CDR2 as SNEGSKA (reference sequence). V was cut by 6 bases and J by 10 bases, with 16 bases left in between. The CDR3 DNA is TGCAGTGCAAGGACAGCCCAGGGGTCACCCCTCCACTTT. It translates to CSARTAQGSPLHF.

Many counts were recorded for this clonotype. This chain joins TRBV29-1 and TRBJ2-2; possibly TRBD2 for D (6 bases). The CDR3 covers 13 residues. Germline CDR1 SQVTM, CDR2 ANQGSEA. Trimming pared 4 bases from V and 1 base from J, leaving 7 bases between. The CDR3: CSVGRENTGELFF. The DNA of the CDR3 is TGCAGCGTTGGGCGGGAGAACACCGGGGAGCTGTTTTTT.

A few counts support this clonotype. The rearrangement links TRBV6-1 to TRBJ2-7; 11 nucleotides agree with TRBD2. CDR1 MNHNS and CDR2 SASEGT come from the germline V gene. V trimming: 6 bases; J trimming: 10 bases; junction bases outside the gene matches: 5. CDR3 size: 12 residues. The CDR3 sequence: CASSRGLAVQYF. CDR3 coding DNA: TGTGCCAGCAGCCGGGGACTAGCGGTACAGTACTTC.

The CDR3 sequence is CASSGLDFSGELFF. The DNA of the CDR3 is TGTGCCAGCAGTGGTCTAGATTTCTCCGGGGAGCTGTTTTTT. This chain joins TRBV2 and TRBJ2-2; D is uncertain. CDR1 is SNHLY and CDR2 is FYNNEI in the germline V gene. The CDR3 totals 14 residues. Trimming took 4 bases from V and 6 from J, leaving 12 bases between them.

This clonotype appeared a few times. The rearrangement joins TRBV28 to TRBJ2-7; 7 bases match TRBD2. The V and J ends lost 2 bases and 3 bases, in that order; junction bases with no gene match: 13. The CDR3 has 17 residues. Germline assignment: CDR1 MDHEN and CDR2 SYDVKM. The CDR3 DNA is TGTGCCAGCAGTTTAGATCAGCTGGGAGGGCCCAACTACGAGCAGTACTTC. Residues: CASSLDQLGGPNYEQYF.

About this clonotype: The final CDR3 position lacks the conserved phenylalanine or tryptophan, pointing to a likely read error. Because the CDR3's place on the DNA is in doubt, the DNA is left out and the CDR3 is given as listed by TCRdb. The gene calls are TRBV28 and TRBJ2-1; no check of the table's D call, TRBD2, against the DNA was made. The CDR3 length is 12 residues, termini included. CDR1 MDHEN and CDR2 SYDVKM come from the germline V gene. The CDR3: CASSSRDSGIIS.

The chain links TRBV4-1 to TRBJ1-1; the match to TRBD1 covers 11 bases. V trimming: 0 bases; J trimming: 8 bases; junction bases outside the gene matches: 8. CDR1 and CDR2 from the germline V gene are MGHRA and YSYEKL. CDR3 length equals 16 residues. DNA of the CDR3: TGCGCCAGCAGCCAAGAATTCAGGACAGGGGGCTTCGAAGCTTTCTTT. Translated, it gives CASSQEFRTGGFEAFF.

This clonotype has a handful of counts. V is TRBV15 and J is TRBJ1-2, with 8 bases aligning to TRBD1. The CDR3 is 15 amino acids. Germline lookup yields CDR1 LNHNV and CDR2 YYDKDF (reference sequence). The V segment lost 2 bases and the J segment 3 bases; nucleotides outside the gene matches: 5. The CDR3 region has the DNA TGTGCCACCAGCAGATTCCCGGACAGGGACTATGGCTACACCTTC. It yields the protein CATSRFPDRDYGYTF.

This clonotype was recorded many times. This rearrangement joins TRBV11-2 to TRBJ1-2; D perhaps matches TRBD1 (5 bases). The CDR3 extends over 16 amino acids. The germline CDR1 and CDR2 sequences are SGHAT and FQNNGV. Trimming took 6 bases from V and 4 from J, leaving 21 bases between them. This chain's CDR3 is CASSRGGIGTVYGYTF. DNA for the CDR3: TGTGCCAGCAGTCGGGGGGGTATCGGAACCGTCTATGGCTACACCTTC.

Ten or more counts support this clonotype. The rearrangement uses TRBV2 and TRBJ1-1, with D perhaps matching TRBD1 (6 bases). Germline V gene lookup returns CDR1 SNHLY and CDR2 FYNNEI. There are 14 residues in the CDR3. V was cut by 4 bases and J by 10 bases, with 19 bases left in between. The DNA of the CDR3 is TGTGCCAGCAGTGGTGAGGGATGGGGACAACCAGCTTTCTTT. It is translated as CASSGEGWGQPAFF.